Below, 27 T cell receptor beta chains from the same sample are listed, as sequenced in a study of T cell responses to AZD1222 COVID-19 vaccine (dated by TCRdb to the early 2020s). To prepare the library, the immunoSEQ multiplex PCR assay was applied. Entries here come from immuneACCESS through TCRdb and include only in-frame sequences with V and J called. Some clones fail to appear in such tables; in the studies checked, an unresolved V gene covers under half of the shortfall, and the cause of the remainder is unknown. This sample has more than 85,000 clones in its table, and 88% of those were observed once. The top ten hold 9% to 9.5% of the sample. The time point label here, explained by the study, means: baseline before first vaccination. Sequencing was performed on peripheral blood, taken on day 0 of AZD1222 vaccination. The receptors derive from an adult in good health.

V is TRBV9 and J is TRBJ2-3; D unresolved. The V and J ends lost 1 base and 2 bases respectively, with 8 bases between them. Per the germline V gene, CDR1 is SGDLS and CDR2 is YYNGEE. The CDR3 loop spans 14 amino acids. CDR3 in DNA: TGTGCCAGCAGCGTATCGGAGTTCACAGATACGCAGTATTTT. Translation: CASSVSEFTDTQYF. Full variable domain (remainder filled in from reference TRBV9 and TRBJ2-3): DSGVTQTPKHLITATGQRVTLRCSPRSGDLSVYWYQQSLDQGLQFLIQYYNGEERAKGNILERFSAQQFPDLHSELNLSSLELGDSALYFCASSVSEFTDTQYFGPGTRLTVL.

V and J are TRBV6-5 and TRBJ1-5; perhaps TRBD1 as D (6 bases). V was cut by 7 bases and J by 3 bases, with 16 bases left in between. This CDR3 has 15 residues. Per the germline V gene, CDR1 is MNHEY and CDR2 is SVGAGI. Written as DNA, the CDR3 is TGTGCCAGCACACAGGGTATCCCCCTCAATCAGCCCCAGCATTTT. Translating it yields CASTQGIPLNQPQHF.

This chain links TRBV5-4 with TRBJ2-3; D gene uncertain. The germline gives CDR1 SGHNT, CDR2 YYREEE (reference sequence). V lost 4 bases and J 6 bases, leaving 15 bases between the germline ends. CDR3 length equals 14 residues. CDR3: CASSPHASADTQYF. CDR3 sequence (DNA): TGTGCCAGCAGCCCACACGCTTCGGCGGATACGCAGTATTTT.

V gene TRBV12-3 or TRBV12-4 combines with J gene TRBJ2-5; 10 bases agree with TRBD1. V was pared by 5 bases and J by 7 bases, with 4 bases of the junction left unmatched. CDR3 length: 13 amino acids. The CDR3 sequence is CASSLGQGVTQYF. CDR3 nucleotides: TGTGCCAGCAGTCTAGGACAGGGGGTGACCCAGTACTTC.

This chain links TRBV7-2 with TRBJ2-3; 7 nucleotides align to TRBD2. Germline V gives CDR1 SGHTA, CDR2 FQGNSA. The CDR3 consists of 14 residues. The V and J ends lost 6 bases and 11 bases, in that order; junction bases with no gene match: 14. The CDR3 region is CASRLDGGTGKQYF. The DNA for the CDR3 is TGTGCCAGCAGACTCGACGGGGGGACGGGTAAGCAGTATTTT.

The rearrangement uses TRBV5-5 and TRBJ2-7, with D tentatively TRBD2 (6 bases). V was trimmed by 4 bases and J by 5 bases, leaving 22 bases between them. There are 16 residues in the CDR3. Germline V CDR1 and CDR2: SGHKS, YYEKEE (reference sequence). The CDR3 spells CASSLDTGLPVDEQYF. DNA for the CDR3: TGTGCCAGCAGCCTGGATACGGGACTTCCCGTTGACGAGCAGTACTTC.

CDR3 protein: CATSPQTDREGNIQYF. CDR3 nucleotides: TGTGCCACCAGCCCACAAACTGACAGGGAGGGGAACATTCAGTACTTC. The genes are TRBV15 and TRBJ2-4; D tentatively reads TRBD1 or TRBD2 (7 bases each). This CDR3 is built from 16 residues. Deletions cut 5 bases from V and 7 bases from J, with 21 bases between. Germline CDR1 reads LNHNV; CDR2 reads YYDKDF (reference sequence).

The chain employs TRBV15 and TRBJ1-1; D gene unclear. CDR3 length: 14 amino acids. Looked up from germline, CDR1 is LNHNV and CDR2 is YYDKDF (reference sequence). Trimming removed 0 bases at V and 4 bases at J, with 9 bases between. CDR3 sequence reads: CATSRDPRGTEAFF. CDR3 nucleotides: TGTGCCACCAGCAGAGATCCCCGGGGCACTGAAGCTTTCTTT. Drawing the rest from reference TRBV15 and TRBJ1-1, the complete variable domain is DAMVIQNPRYQVTQFGKPVTLSCSQTLNHNVMYWYQQKSSQAPKLLFHYYDKDFNNEADTPDNFQSRRPNTSFCFLDIRSPGLGDTAMYLCATSRDPRGTEAFFGQGTRLTVV.

DNA for the CDR3: TGTGCCAGCAGTGCCACCCCTAGCGGGAGTTATAATGAGCAGTTCTTC. It translates to CASSATPSGSYNEQFF. J is TRBJ2-1 and V is TRBV28; the match to TRBD2 covers 10 bases. With 5 bases clipped from V and 7 bases from J, the junction kept 11 bases outside the gene matches. This CDR3 has 16 residues. Germline loops: CDR1 MDHEN, CDR2 SYDVKM.

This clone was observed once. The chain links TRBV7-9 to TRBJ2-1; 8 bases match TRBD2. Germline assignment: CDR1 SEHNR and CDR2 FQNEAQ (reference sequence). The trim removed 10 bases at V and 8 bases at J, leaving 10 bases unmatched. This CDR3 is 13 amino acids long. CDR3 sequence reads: CATTSGLGDEQFF. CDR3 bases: TGTGCCACTACTAGCGGACTGGGCGATGAGCAGTTCTTC.

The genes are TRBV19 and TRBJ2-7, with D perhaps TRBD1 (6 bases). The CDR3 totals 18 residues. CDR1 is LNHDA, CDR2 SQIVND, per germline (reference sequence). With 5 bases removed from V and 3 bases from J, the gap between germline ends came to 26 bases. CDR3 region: CASSPQFGTVGGNYEQYF. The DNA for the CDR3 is TGTGCCAGTAGTCCGCAATTTGGGACGGTAGGGGGAAACTACGAGCAGTACTTC.

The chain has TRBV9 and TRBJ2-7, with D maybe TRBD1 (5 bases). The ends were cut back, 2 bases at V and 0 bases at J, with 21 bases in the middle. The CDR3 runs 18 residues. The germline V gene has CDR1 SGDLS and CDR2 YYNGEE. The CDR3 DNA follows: TGTGCCAGCAGCGTTTACCAGTTCAGGGCAGTAATCTCCTACGAGCAGTACTTC. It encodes CASSVYQFRAVISYEQYF.

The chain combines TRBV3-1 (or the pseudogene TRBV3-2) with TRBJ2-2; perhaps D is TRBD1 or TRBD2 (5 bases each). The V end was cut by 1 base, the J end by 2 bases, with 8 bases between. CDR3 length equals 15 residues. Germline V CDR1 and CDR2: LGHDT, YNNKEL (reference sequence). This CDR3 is CASSQVGTNTGELFF. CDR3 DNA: TGTGCCAGCAGCCAAGTTGGGACCAACACCGGGGAGCTGTTTTTT.

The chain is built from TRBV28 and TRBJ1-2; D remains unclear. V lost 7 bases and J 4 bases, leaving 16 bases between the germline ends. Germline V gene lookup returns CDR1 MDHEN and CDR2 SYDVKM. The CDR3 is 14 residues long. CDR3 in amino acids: CASNAGPLSYGYTF. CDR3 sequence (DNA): TGTGCCAGCAATGCTGGTCCTCTCAGCTATGGCTACACCTTC.

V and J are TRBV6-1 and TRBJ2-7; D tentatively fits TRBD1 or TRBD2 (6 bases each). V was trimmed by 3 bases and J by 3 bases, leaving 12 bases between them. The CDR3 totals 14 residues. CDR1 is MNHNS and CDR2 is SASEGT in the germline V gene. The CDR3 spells CASSDGGQGYEQYF. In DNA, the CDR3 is TGTGCCAGCAGTGATGGGGGGCAGGGCTACGAGCAGTACTTC.

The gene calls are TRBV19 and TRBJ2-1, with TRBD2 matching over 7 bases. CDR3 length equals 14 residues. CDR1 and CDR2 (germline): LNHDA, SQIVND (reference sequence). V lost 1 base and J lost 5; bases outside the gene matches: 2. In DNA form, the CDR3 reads TGTGCCAGTAGTATAGTTGGGGGGGACAATGAGCAGTTCTTC. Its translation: CASSIVGGDNEQFF.

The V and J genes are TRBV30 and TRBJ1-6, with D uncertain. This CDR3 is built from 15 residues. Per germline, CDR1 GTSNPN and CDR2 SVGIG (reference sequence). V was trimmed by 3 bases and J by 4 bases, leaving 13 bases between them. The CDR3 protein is CAWRALTRYNSPLHF. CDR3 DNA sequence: TGTGCCTGGAGGGCCCTGACAAGATATAATTCACCCCTCCACTTT.

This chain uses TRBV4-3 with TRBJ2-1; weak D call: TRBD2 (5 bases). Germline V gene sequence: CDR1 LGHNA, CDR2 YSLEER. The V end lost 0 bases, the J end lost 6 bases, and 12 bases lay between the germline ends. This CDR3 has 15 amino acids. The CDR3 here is CASSQEGRAGNEQFF. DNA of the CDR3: TGCGCCAGCAGCCAAGAAGGAAGGGCGGGCAATGAGCAGTTCTTC.

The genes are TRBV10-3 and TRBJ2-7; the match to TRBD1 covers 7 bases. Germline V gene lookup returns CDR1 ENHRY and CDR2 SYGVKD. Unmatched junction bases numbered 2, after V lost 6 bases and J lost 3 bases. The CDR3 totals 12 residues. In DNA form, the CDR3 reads TGTGCCATCAGAGGGGACAGCTACGAGCAGTACTTC. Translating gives CAIRGDSYEQYF.

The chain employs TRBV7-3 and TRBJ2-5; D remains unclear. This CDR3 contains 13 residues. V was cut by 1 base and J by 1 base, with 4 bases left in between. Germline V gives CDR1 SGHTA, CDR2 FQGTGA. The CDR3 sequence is CASSLMFQETQYF. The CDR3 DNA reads TGTGCCAGCAGCTTAATGTTCCAAGAGACCCAGTACTTC.

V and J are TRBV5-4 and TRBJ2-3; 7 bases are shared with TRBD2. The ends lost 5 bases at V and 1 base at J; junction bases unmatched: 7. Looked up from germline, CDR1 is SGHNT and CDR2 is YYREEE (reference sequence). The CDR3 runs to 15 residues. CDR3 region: CASRRSGTRTDTQYF. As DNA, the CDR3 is TGTGCCAGCAGGCGAAGCGGGACCCGCACAGATACGCAGTATTTT. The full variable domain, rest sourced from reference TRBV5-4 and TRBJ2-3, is ETGVTQSPTHLIKTRGQQVTLRCSSQSGHNTVSWYQQALGQGPQFIFQYYREEENGRGNFPPRFSGLQFPNYSSELNVNALELDDSALYLCASRRSGTRTDTQYFGPGTRLTVL.

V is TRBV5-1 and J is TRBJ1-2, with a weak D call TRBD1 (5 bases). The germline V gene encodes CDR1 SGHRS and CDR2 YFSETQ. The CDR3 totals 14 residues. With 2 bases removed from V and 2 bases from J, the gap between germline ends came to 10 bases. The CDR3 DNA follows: TGCGCCAGCAGCTTCGGGACCGAGAACTATGGCTACACCTTC. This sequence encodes CASSFGTENYGYTF.

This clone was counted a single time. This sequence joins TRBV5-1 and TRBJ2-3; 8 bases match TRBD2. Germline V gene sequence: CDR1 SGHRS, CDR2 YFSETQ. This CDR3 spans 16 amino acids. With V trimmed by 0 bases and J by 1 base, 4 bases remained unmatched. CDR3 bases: TGCGCCAGCAGCTTGGGGTCTAGCGGGCGCACAGATACGCAGTATTTT. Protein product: CASSLGSSGRTDTQYF.

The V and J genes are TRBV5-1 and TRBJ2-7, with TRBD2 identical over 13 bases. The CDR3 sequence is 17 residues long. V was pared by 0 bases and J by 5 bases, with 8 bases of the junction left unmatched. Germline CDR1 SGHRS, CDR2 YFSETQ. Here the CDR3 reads CASSLAGRLAGGDEQYF. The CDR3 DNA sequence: TGCGCCAGCAGCTTGGCCGGAAGACTAGCGGGAGGTGACGAGCAGTACTTC.

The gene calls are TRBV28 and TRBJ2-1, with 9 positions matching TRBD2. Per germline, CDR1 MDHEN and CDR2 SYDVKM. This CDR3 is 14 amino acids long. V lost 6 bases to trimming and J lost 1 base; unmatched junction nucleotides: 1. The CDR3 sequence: CASRLAGSYNEQFF. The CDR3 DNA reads TGTGCCAGCAGGCTAGCGGGATCCTACAATGAGCAGTTCTTC. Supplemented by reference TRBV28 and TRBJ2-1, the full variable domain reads DVKVTQSSRYLVKRTGEKVFLECVQDMDHENMFWYRQDPGLGLRLIYFSYDVKMKEKGDIPEGYSVSREKKERFSLILESASTNQTSMYLCASRLAGSYNEQFFGPGTRLTVL.

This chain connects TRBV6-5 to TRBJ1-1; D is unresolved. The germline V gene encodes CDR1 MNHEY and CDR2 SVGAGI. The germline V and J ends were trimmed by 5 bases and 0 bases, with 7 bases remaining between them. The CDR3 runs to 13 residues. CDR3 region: CASSNHLNTEAFF. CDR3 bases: TGTGCCAGCAGTAATCATTTGAACACTGAAGCTTTCTTT.

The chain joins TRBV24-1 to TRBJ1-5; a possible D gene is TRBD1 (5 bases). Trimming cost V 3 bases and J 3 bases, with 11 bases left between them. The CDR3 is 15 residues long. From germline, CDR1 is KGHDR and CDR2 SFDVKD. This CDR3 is CATSDTDSHNQPQHF. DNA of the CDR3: TGTGCCACCAGTGATACCGACAGCCACAATCAGCCCCAGCATTTT.